This is a list of T cell receptor beta chains from one sample in a study of OX40 agonist ivuxolimab in advanced cancers. Sequenced by immunoSEQ multiplex PCR; TCRdb stores in-frame clones only, minus some. This table has approximately 47,000 clones, around 90% appearing once. Material: CD4+ or CD8+ T cells sorted from blood, obtained in a trial of the OX40 agonist ivuxolimab. Receptors were obtained from an adult with an advanced solid tumor such as melanoma, head and neck, liver or kidney cancer. Both conserved end residues are part of each CDR3. The order of the fields is V gene, D gene, CDR3 length, clone size, J gene, CDR3 protein, CDR3 DNA. D genes are given only for firm matches. Some rows mark clone size as missing; the rest say once, few, many or name a class of expanded clone.

TRBV6-4	TRBD2	16	once	TRBJ2-3	CASSDSVAGDTDTQYF	TGTGCCAGCAGTGACTCAGTAGCGGGGGACACAGATACGCAGTATTTT
TRBV9	.	13	.	TRBJ1-1	CASSVSGGGEAFF	TGTGCCAGCAGCGTATCCGGGGGCGGTGAAGCTTTCTTT
TRBV27	.	13	.	TRBJ2-7	CASSVGKSYEQYF	TGTGCCAGCAGCGTCGGGAAGTCCTACGAGCAGTACTTC
TRBV2	.	15	once	TRBJ2-7	CASSESGEGAYEQYF	TGTGCCAGCAGTGAATCGGGGGAAGGGGCCTACGAGCAGTACTTC
TRBV28	.	13	.	TRBJ2-2	CASSYMNTGELFF	TGTGCCAGCAGTTACATGAACACCGGGGAGCTGTTTTTT
TRBV27	.	16	.	TRBJ1-2	CASSPQRASGNYGYTF	TGTGCCAGCAGTCCCCAGAGAGCCTCCGGTAACTATGGCTACACCTTC
TRBV5-1	TRBD1	15	.	TRBJ1-2	CASSFRTGFEYGYTF	TGCGCCAGCAGCTTCCGGACAGGGTTTGAATATGGCTACACCTTC
TRBV21-1	.	11	few	TRBJ2-7	CASSGSSEQYF	TGTGCCAGCAGCGGCAGTAGCGAGCAGTACTTC
TRBV28	.	13	.	TRBJ2-3	CASSLARRDTQYF	TGTGCCAGCAGTTTAGCGCGGCGAGATACGCAGTATTTT
TRBV14	.	16	.	TRBJ1-2	CASSQDHSQDIYGYTF	TGTGCCAGCAGCCAAGACCACTCTCAGGACATCTATGGCTACACCTTC
TRBV7-9	.	16	.	TRBJ2-3	CASSPTDSLSTDTQYF	TGTGCCAGCAGCCCTACGGACAGCCTGAGCACAGATACGCAGTATTTT
TRBV4-1	.	13	.	TRBJ1-1	CASSQDGSSEAFF	TGCGCCAGCAGCCAAGACGGGAGCTCTGAAGCTTTCTTT
TRBV7-3	TRBD2	13	once	TRBJ2-1	CASSSSGGNEQFF	TGTGCCAGCAGCAGTAGCGGGGGGAATGAGCAGTTCTTC
TRBV27	.	14	.	TRBJ2-2	CASSVGTAVGELFF	TGTGCCAGCAGCGTAGGGACGGCCGTCGGGGAGCTGTTTTTT
TRBV5-4	.	14	.	TRBJ2-3	CASSLQARADTQYF	TGTGCCAGCAGCCTACAGGCAAGGGCAGATACGCAGTATTTT
TRBV27	.	15	.	TRBJ2-7	CASSFSGLPGDEQYF	TGTGCCAGCAGTTTCTCCGGGCTTCCCGGGGACGAGCAGTACTTC
TRBV19	.	13	.	TRBJ2-3	CASMTPMTDTQYF	TGTGCCAGTATGACTCCGATGACAGATACGCAGTATTTT
TRBV27	TRBD2	18	.	TRBJ2-2	CASSSKPLAGGHTGELFF	TGTGCCAGCAGTTCAAAACCGCTAGCGGGGGGCCACACCGGGGAGCTGTTTTTT
TRBV7-2	.	14	many	TRBJ2-7	CASSLVIVSYEQYF	TGTGCCAGCAGCTTAGTCATCGTCTCCTACGAGCAGTACTTC
TRBV6-5	.	12	.	TRBJ2-5	CASSYGEETQYF	TGTGCCAGCAGTTACGGGGAAGAGACCCAGTACTTC
TRBV30	TRBD1	12	medium-sized	TRBJ1-1	CALDREYNEAFF	TGTGCCTTGGACAGGGAGTACAATGAAGCTTTCTTT
TRBV7-2	TRBD2	15	.	TRBJ2-5	CASSFSGGGQETQYF	TGTGCCAGCAGCTTTAGCGGGGGGGGCCAAGAGACCCAGTACTTC
TRBV7-9	.	14	.	TRBJ2-4	CASTTGLHENIQYF	TGTGCCAGCACCACGGGGCTACATGAAAACATTCAGTACTTC
TRBV4-1	.	14	few	TRBJ1-6	CASSQRDRISPLHF	TGCGCCAGCAGCCAACGTGACAGGATTTCACCCCTCCACTTT
TRBV10-1	TRBD1	19	.	TRBJ2-1	CASSEWDREPRRGYNEQFF	TGCGCCAGCAGTGAGTGGGACAGGGAACCTCGGCGGGGCTACAATGAGCAGTTCTTC
TRBV7-3	TRBD1	16	.	TRBJ1-5	CASSPRDRGSRQPQHF	TGTGCCAGCAGCCCCCGGGACAGGGGCTCTAGGCAGCCCCAGCATTTT
TRBV30	.	15	.	TRBJ2-3	CAWSITGFSTDTQYF	TGTGCCTGGAGTATCACGGGCTTCAGCACAGATACGCAGTATTTT
TRBV4-3	.	15	.	TRBJ2-7	CASSQTTDSSYEQYF	TGCGCCAGCAGCCAAACCACAGACTCCTCCTACGAGCAGTACTTC
TRBV30	.	12	.	TRBJ2-7	CAWTSSEGEQYF	TGTGCCTGGACCTCTTCCGAGGGCGAGCAGTACTTC
TRBV2	TRBD2	16	few	TRBJ2-2	CASSATSGGNTGELFF	TGTGCCAGCAGCGCGACTAGCGGGGGGAACACCGGGGAGCTGTTTTTT
TRBV29-1	TRBD2	15	once	TRBJ2-1	CSVHGGSSSYNEQFF	TGCAGCGTACACGGGGGGTCTAGCTCCTACAATGAGCAGTTCTTC
TRBV25-1	.	13	.	TRBJ1-1	CASSKMGEAEAFF	TGTGCCAGCAGTAAAATGGGGGAGGCTGAAGCTTTCTTT
TRBV27	.	13	.	TRBJ2-5	CASSLGFQETQYF	TGTGCCAGCAGTTTAGGTTTCCAAGAGACCCAGTACTTC
TRBV9	.	14	.	TRBJ1-5	CASSFGESNQPQHF	TGTGCCAGCAGCTTCGGTGAGAGCAATCAGCCCCAGCATTTT
TRBV7-8	TRBD1	16	once	TRBJ1-4	CASSWGTGGTNEKLFF	TGTGCCAGCAGCTGGGGGACAGGGGGGACTAATGAAAAACTGTTTTTT
TRBV27	TRBD2	17	.	TRBJ2-7	CASSLLPLSGVTYEQYF	TGTGCCAGCAGTTTGTTGCCGCTTAGCGGGGTAACCTACGAGCAGTACTTC
TRBV28	.	20	.	TRBJ1-2	CASSLRGTNPEWLWGYGYTF	TGTGCCAGCAGTTTAAGGGGGACCAACCCTGAGTGGCTTTGGGGCTATGGCTACACCTTC
TRBV5-8	.	12	.	TRBJ1-1	CASSWKNTEAFF	TGTGCCAGCAGCTGGAAGAACACTGAAGCTTTCTTT
TRBV18	.	13	.	TRBJ1-4	CASSLGGSEKLFF	TGTGCCAGCTCCCTGGGGGGAAGTGAAAAACTGTTTTTT
TRBV9	.	13	.	TRBJ1-1	CASSVGPAGKAFF	TGTGCCAGCAGCGTAGGGCCCGCAGGGAAAGCTTTCTTT
TRBV4-2	.	18	.	TRBJ2-3	CASSQDPGLQIGADTQYF	TGTGCCAGCAGCCAAGATCCGGGACTTCAAATTGGGGCAGATACGCAGTATTTT
TRBV27	.	16	.	TRBJ1-5	CASSLVVGSSNQPQHF	TGTGCCAGCAGTTTAGTGGTGGGAAGTAGCAATCAGCCCCAGCATTTT
TRBV27	.	14	.	TRBJ1-2	CASSFSGPQYGYTF	TGTGCCAGCAGTTTTTCGGGGCCTCAGTATGGCTACACCTTC
TRBV6-6	.	16	.	TRBJ2-1	CASSPIGGRDYNEQFF	TGTGCCAGCAGTCCGATAGGTGGTCGGGACTACAATGAGCAGTTCTTC
TRBV11-3	TRBD1	13	once	TRBJ2-3	CASRDRGTDTQYF	TGTGCCAGTCGGGACAGGGGCACAGATACGCAGTATTTT
TRBV4-2	.	13	.	TRBJ2-1	CASSQGGPNEQFF	TGTGCCAGCAGCCAGGGGGGGCCAAATGAGCAGTTCTTC
TRBV27	.	14	few	TRBJ1-6	CASTLLQGGSPLHF	TGTGCCAGCACCCTACTACAGGGTGGTTCACCCCTCCACTTT
TRBV7-9	.	13	.	TRBJ2-7	CASSLKGINEQYF	TGTGCCAGCAGCTTGAAGGGAATCAACGAGCAGTACTTC
TRBV6-6	.	13	.	TRBJ2-7	CASSYGVTYEQYF	TGTGCCAGCAGTTATGGGGTTACCTACGAGCAGTACTTC
TRBV7-9	.	15	once	TRBJ1-6	CASSPTGTYNSPLHF	TGTGCCAGCAGCCCAACAGGGACCTATAATTCACCCCTCCACTTT
TRBV6-4	TRBD1	15	.	TRBJ2-1	CASSDSRTGVDEQFF	TGTGCCAGCAGTGACTCGAGGACAGGGGTCGATGAGCAGTTCTTC
TRBV30	TRBD1	16	once	TRBJ2-2	CAWSGGRTGGTGELFF	TGTGCCTGGAGCGGGGGCAGGACAGGGGGCACCGGGGAGCTGTTTTTT
TRBV2	.	13	.	TRBJ2-1	CASRGRMDNEQFF	TGTGCCAGCAGGGGCCGTATGGACAATGAGCAGTTCTTC
TRBV6-4	TRBD1	16	.	TRBJ2-6	CASSPQGSSGANVLTF	TGTGCCAGCAGCCCACAGGGGAGCTCTGGGGCCAACGTCCTGACTTTC
TRBV19	.	13	.	TRBJ1-3	CASKSRPENTIYF	TGTGCCAGTAAGTCCAGACCCGAAAACACCATATATTTT
TRBV29-1	.	12	.	TRBJ2-1	CSANKEGNEQFF	TGCAGCGCCAACAAGGAGGGCAATGAGCAGTTCTTC
TRBV11-2	.	14	once	TRBJ1-6	CASSVAGQSSPLHF	TGTGCCAGCAGCGTGGCAGGGCAGAGTTCACCCCTCCACTTT